The entry below gives a single TCR beta chain sequence along with its context. Its antigen remains unidentified. Per-base quality was not reported, and no clone a single base away is much larger than it. Using the immunoSEQ assay, TCRB CDR3 regions were amplified from 1.5 to 2 micrograms of genomic DNA, or from all available DNA when less than that was on hand. The multiplex PCR employed 60 forward primers targeting TCR V beta segments and 13 reverse primers targeting J beta segments. To estimate the number of reads per starting template, synthetic control templates were added to each sample at limiting dilution. The Illumina HiSeq System generated 87 bp sequencing reads. The study's processing was this. To remove PCR and sequencing errors, closely related sequences were merged with a nearest neighbor algorithm. TCR overlap was defined as the percentage of unique tumor TCR beta sequences that were also found in the peripheral blood of the same patient. Here the immuneACCESS table is served through TCRdb, limited to in-frame sequences with V and J called. Missing clones are a known gap in these copies; in checked studies unresolved V genes cover under half, and the rest lacks a known reason. V and J calls plus clone size are reproduced from that table; the DNA served to infer D and trimming. The sample yields about 92,000 clones; 85% to 90% were counted once. The ten largest clones take up around a sixth of the sample.

Selection of patients required sufficient residual fresh-frozen tumor tissue and over two years of available survival data. Molecular status otherwise varied across the glioblastoma patients, but none of them carried an isocitrate dehydrogenase mutation. PBMC were collected before vaccination, two weeks after the third vaccination, and at tumor progression when it occurred. Genomic DNA was extracted with the Qiagen DNeasy Blood extraction Kit. The source of the sample is a study of glioma-infiltrating T cells after dendritic cell vaccination (dated by TCRdb to 2016 to 2017). For the wider study: The cohort included roughly 15 glioblastoma patients drawn from Phase I and II dendritic cell vaccination trials, of whom 9 were newly diagnosed and 6 had recurrent disease. Patients received autologous tumor lysate-pulsed dendritic cell vaccination between the early 2000s and the early 2010s. The vaccine consisted of monocyte-derived dendritic cells cultured about seven days with IL-4 and GM-CSF, then pulsed overnight with autologous tumor lysate. Each patient got three intradermal injections of the dendritic cell vaccine, spaced at biweekly intervals, in the arm below the axilla. Tumor-infiltrating lymphocyte content was quantified and tumor and blood repertoires were compared in dendritic cell-vaccinated glioblastoma patients by deep sequencing of TCR beta CDR3 regions. Survival after dendritic cell vaccination was correlated with TCR sequencing metrics, such as TIL content and the overlap between tumor and blood repertoires.

The CDR3 goes from the cysteine to the phenylalanine over 12 residues. The read is trimmed to its CDR3 DNA, 36 bases read in frame from base 1. At the junction V is shortened by 0 bases and J by 15 bases, with 12 bases in between. For CDR1 and CDR2, the germline V gene (reference sequence) lists LNHNV and YYDKDF. Study-wide conclusions, independent of this receptor: The cohort was small and heterogeneous, only a few patients had full blood and tumor sets, and even fewer had initial-recurrent tumor pairs. After dendritic cell vaccination, a higher estimated pretreatment TIL content predicted longer time to progression and overall survival. The three-group TCR overlap response model was characterized as speculative, and prospective validation of the model was stated to be required. No direct relationship between TCR clonality and survival was found, suggesting a diverse polyclonal response may matter.

The sample here was blood, taken before dendritic cell vaccination. The clonotype comes from a human donor with glioblastoma. The chain couples TRBV15 to TRBJ2-1; possibly the D gene is TRBD2, per 5 matching bases. The CDR3 is CATSRDPPRVFF. The sequence in DNA is TGTGCCACCAGCAGAGATCCCCCGAGGGTGTTCTTC. When the CDR3 is completed using the reference TRBV15 and TRBJ2-1 genes on either side, the full variable domain is DAMVIQNPRYQVTQFGKPVTLSCSQTLNHNVMYWYQQKSSQAPKLLFHYYDKDFNNEADTPDNFQSRRPNTSFCFLDIRSPGLGDTAMYLCATSRDPPRVFFGPGTRLTVL.